Listed below are T cell receptor beta chains from one sample, sequenced in a study of CD8 T cells in ankylosing spondylitis. Using its own MiXCR run on the 5' RACE reads, TCRdb lists one record per CDR3 protein. Of about 500,000 distinct CDR3 sequences listed, roughly an eighth are singletons. The sequencing sample was made of blood, either unsorted or a sorted T cell fraction (not recorded which). These receptor sequences come from a male donor with ankylosing spondylitis. CDR3s include the opening cysteine and the closing phenylalanine or tryptophan. D genes are given only for firm matches. Size is stated for part of the rows, as once, few or many counts, or as a class when the clone is expanded.

-,TRBV19,TRBJ1-2,-,CASSSLGPWDGYTF,TGTGCCAGTAGTAGCCTCGGGCCTTGGGATGGCTACACCTTC
-,TRBV11-2,TRBJ2-1,-,CASSLIHPLAQEGNEQFF,TGTGCCAGCAGCTTAATCCATCCCCTAGCCCAGGAGGGCAATGAGCAGTTCTTC
-,TRBV5-1,TRBJ2-2,TRBD2,CASSLVLAGGMDGELFF,TGCGCCAGCAGCTTGGTTCTAGCGGGAGGAATGGACGGGGAGCTGTTTTTT
once,TRBV10-2,TRBJ2-5,-,CASSESTGVAETQYF,TGCGCCAGCAGTGAGTCAACGGGGGTCGCAGAGACCCAGTACTTC
-,TRBV20-1,TRBJ2-7,-,CSARVAIARGNHEQYF,TGCAGTGCTAGAGTGGCCATTGCTAGGGGGAACCACGAGCAGTACTTC
-,TRBV4-1,TRBJ2-1,TRBD2,CASSQETSANEQFF,TGCGCCAGCAGCCAAGAAACTAGCGCCAATGAGCAGTTCTTC
few,TRBV12-3/TRBV12-4,TRBJ1-5,-,CASRSRVNSNQPQHF,TGTGCCAGCAGATCCCGGGTGAATAGCAATCAGCCCCAGCATTTT
few,TRBV29-1,TRBJ2-1,-,CSVENSYNEQFF,TGCAGCGTTGAAAACAGCTACAATGAGCAGTTCTTC
few,TRBV5-1,TRBJ2-3,TRBD1,CASSLDRGQGTDTQYF,TGCGCCAGCAGCCTTGACCGGGGACAGGGCACAGATACGCAGTATTTT
many,TRBV5-5,TRBJ1-1,-,CASSNSRGNTEAFF,TGTGCCAGCAGCAATTCTCGGGGTAACACTGAAGCTTTCTTT
-,TRBV5-1,TRBJ2-7,-,CASSWEADEQYF,TGCGCCAGCAGCTGGGAGGCGGACGAGCAGTACTTC
many,TRBV29-1,TRBJ1-4,TRBD1,CSVGTGGDGEKLFF,TGCAGCGTTGGGACAGGGGGCGACGGTGAAAAACTGTTTTTT
-,TRBV10-1,TRBJ2-2,-,CASSDGTDTGELFF,TGCGCCAGCAGTGACGGGACGGACACCGGGGAGCTGTTTTTT
many,TRBV5-1,TRBJ2-4,-,CASSPGSAIGIQYF,TGCGCCAGCAGCCCAGGTAGCGCTATTGGCATTCAGTACTTC
-,TRBV12-3/TRBV12-4,TRBJ2-1,-,CASWSSYNEQFF,TGTGCCAGCTGGAGCTCCTACAATGAGCAGTTCTTC
-,TRBV7-9,TRBJ2-7,-,CASSRGQAGEQYF,TGTGCCAGCAGCCGCGGACAAGCAGGCGAGCAGTACTTC
few,TRBV5-1,TRBJ2-1,TRBD2,CASRASGGYNEQFF,TGCGCCAGCAGAGCCAGCGGGGGGTACAATGAGCAGTTCTTC
few,TRBV4-1,TRBJ2-3,-,CASSQGSGTDTQYF,TGCGCCAGCAGCCAAGGCAGCGGCACAGATACGCAGTATTTT
few,TRBV5-1,TRBJ2-1,-,CASSLAGRVSYNEQFF,TGCGCCAGCAGCTTGGCGGGCAGGGTCTCCTACAATGAGCAGTTCTTC
-,TRBV5-6,TRBJ1-4,-,CASSLVSEKLFF,TGTGCCAGCAGCTTGGTATCTGAAAAACTGTTTTTT
many,TRBV7-9,TRBJ1-2,-,CASSPPPGGYGYTF,TGTGCCAGCAGCCCACCCCCGGGGGGTTATGGCTACACCTTC
many,TRBV16,TRBJ2-7,TRBD2,CASSKGTSGTSYEQYF,TGTGCCAGCAGCAAGGGTACTAGCGGCACCTCCTACGAGCAGTACTTC
many,TRBV20-1,TRBJ1-6,-,CSASSRERSPLHF,TGCAGTGCTAGTTCTCGGGAACGATCACCCCTCCACTTT
few,TRBV15,TRBJ2-3,-,CATSRDNTDTQYF,TGTGCCACCAGCCGGGACAACACAGATACGCAGTATTTT
many,TRBV7-2,TRBJ1-3,-,CASSLVGTGNTIYF,TGTGCCAGCAGCTTAGTAGGGACTGGAAACACCATATATTTT
many,TRBV7-2,TRBJ2-2,TRBD1,CASSPGTGRAGELFF,TGTGCCAGCAGCCCCGGGACAGGGAGGGCCGGGGAGCTGTTTTTT
few,TRBV12-3/TRBV12-4,TRBJ1-2,TRBD1,CASSSGTGGAGDYGYTF,TGTGCCAGCAGTTCCGGGACAGGGGGCGCAGGGGACTATGGCTACACCTTC
many,TRBV29-1,TRBJ2-3,-,CSVEDPKSQGARTDTQYF,TGCAGCGTTGAAGATCCAAAAAGCCAAGGGGCTCGCACAGATACGCAGTATTTT
few,TRBV7-9,TRBJ2-1,TRBD2,CASSLGRTSSNEQFF,TGTGCCAGCAGCTTAGGAAGGACTAGCTCAAATGAGCAGTTCTTC
many,TRBV13,TRBJ2-7,TRBD2,CASSLVGLAGLSYEQYF,TGTGCCAGCAGCTTAGTGGGGCTAGCGGGGCTCTCCTACGAGCAGTACTTC
-,TRBV2,TRBJ2-1,-,CASIWGPEGEQFF,TGTGCCAGCATTTGGGGTCCTGAGGGGGAGCAGTTCTTC
few,TRBV2,TRBJ1-2,-,CASRSVNYGYTF,TGTGCCAGCAGGTCCGTTAACTATGGCTACACCTTC
-,TRBV29-1,TRBJ1-1,-,CSDLRGPNTEAFF,TGCAGCGACCTAAGAGGACCCAACACTGAAGCTTTCTTT
many,TRBV10-2,TRBJ2-5,TRBD2,CASSLAGVETQYF,TGCGCCAGTTCGCTAGCGGGAGTTGAGACCCAGTACTTC
few,TRBV20-1,TRBJ1-6,-,CSARDGHSPLHF,TGCAGTGCTAGGGACGGCCATTCACCCCTCCACTTT
-,TRBV30,TRBJ2-3,-,CAWSRATITDTQYF,TGTGCCTGGAGCCGGGCCACCATCACAGATACGCAGTATTTT